The 9 T cell receptor beta chains below come from one sample, sequenced in a study of shared clonotypes between healthy human individuals. The method was immunoSEQ multiplex PCR; TCRdb's version includes in-frame clones alone and lacks a portion of them. The data contain about 2.2 million clones, approximately 94% of them singletons. CD45RO negativity and positive selection for CCR7 defined naive CD8 cells, a population that excluded terminally differentiated effector memory CD45RA+ cells. The sequenced sample consisted of naive CD8+ T cells from PBMCs. These receptors were taken from a man aged 18 to 35 in good health. Some clones in this sample may be carry-over from other donors' samples.

This clone appeared a single time. The chain has TRBV5-6 and TRBJ2-1; 7 bases align to TRBD1. Germline V CDR1 and CDR2: SGHDT, YYEEEE. There are 16 residues in the CDR3. With 4 bases clipped from V and 0 bases from J, the junction kept 7 bases outside the gene matches. DNA for the CDR3: TGTGCCAGCAGCCGGGGACAGCCTAGCTCCTACAATGAGCAGTTCTTC. It encodes CASSRGQPSSYNEQFF.

This chain uses TRBV21-1 with TRBJ1-4; the table's D gene call, TRBD1, was not cross checked with the DNA. TRBV21-1 is flagged as a pseudogene. This CDR3 has 22 amino acids. The CDR3 loop is CASSPPRDRVCYSNVLSEKLFF. The CDR3 DNA is TGTGCCAGCAGCCCCCCCCGGGACAGAGTATGTTACTCGAATGTATTAAGTGAAAAACTGTTTTTT.

This clone was picked up a small number of times. V and J are TRBV28 and TRBJ1-5; D may be TRBD1 (6 bases). The CDR3 is 14 amino acids. Germline-derived CDR1 and CDR2 are MDHEN and SYDVKM. V lost 6 bases and J lost 0, with 9 bases in between. The CDR3 spells CASSGQLSNQPQHF. The CDR3 DNA is TGTGCCAGCAGCGGACAGCTTAGCAATCAGCCCCAGCATTTT.

The V call is TRBV15, the J call TRBJ2-3; a weak D match, TRBD2 (6 bases). The CDR3 runs 15 residues. Germline V gene lookup returns CDR1 LNHNV and CDR2 YYDKDF (reference sequence). V was clipped by 3 bases and J by 3 bases, with 13 bases between them. The CDR3 bases are TGTGCCACCAGCAGTAGAGTCGGGGGTACAGATACGCAGTATTTT. Translating it yields CATSSRVGGTDTQYF.

The chain links TRBV6-5 to TRBJ2-7; possible D gene TRBD2, 6 bases. CDR1 is MNHEY, CDR2 SVGAGI, per germline. The CDR3 sequence is 14 residues long. Between the trimmed V and J ends, which lost 6 bases and 3 bases, there was a span of 15 bases. CDR3 DNA sequence: TGTGCCAGCAGGATTAGCGGACCGGGCTACGAGCAGTACTTC. Its protein product is CASRISGPGYEQYF.

The CDR3 is CASSIDGLAGIDTQYF. The CDR3 nucleotides are TGTGCCAGTAGTATAGATGGGCTAGCGGGAATAGATACGCAGTATTTT. The chain is built from TRBV19 and TRBJ2-3; TRBD2 matches 9 bases. This CDR3 region has 16 residues. With V trimmed by 0 bases and J by 5 bases, 6 bases remained unmatched. CDR1 LNHDA and CDR2 SQIVND come from the germline V gene (reference sequence).

This chain links TRBV4-1 with TRBJ2-5; D may correspond to TRBD1 or TRBD2 (6 bases each). Trimming removed 2 bases from V and 7 bases from J, with 14 bases in between. The CDR3 contains 14 residues. From germline, CDR1 is MGHRA and CDR2 YSYEKL. The CDR3 region is CASSQREKGGTQYF. CDR3 sequence (DNA): TGCGCCAGCAGCCAAAGAGAAAAGGGGGGGACCCAGTACTTC.

This clone was seen just once. This rearrangement joins TRBV27 to TRBJ2-1; 14 bases align to TRBD2. Germline V gene sequence: CDR1 MNHEY, CDR2 SMNVEV (reference sequence). The CDR3 has 15 residues. With 5 bases clipped from V and 10 bases from J, the junction kept 7 bases outside the gene matches. The CDR3: CASSTGTSGSGEQFF. CDR3 coding DNA: TGTGCCAGCAGTACCGGGACTAGCGGGAGCGGAGAGCAGTTCTTC.

The chain joins TRBV28 to TRBJ1-4; 8 nucleotides line up with TRBD1. The CDR3 is made up of 14 amino acids. Per the germline V gene, CDR1 is MDHEN and CDR2 is SYDVKM. J gave up 6 bases and V 4 bases, and 4 bases lay outside the gene matches. CDR3 coding DNA: TGTGCCAGCAGTTGGACAGGGCCGTATGAAAAACTGTTTTTT. It is translated as CASSWTGPYEKLFF. The full variable domain, in which reference TRBV28 and TRBJ1-4 provide the parts outside the CDR3, is DVKVTQSSRYLVKRTGEKVFLECVQDMDHENMFWYRQDPGLGLRLIYFSYDVKMKEKGDIPEGYSVSREKKERFSLILESASTNQTSMYLCASSWTGPYEKLFFGSGTQLSVL.